The 32 T cell receptor beta chains below come from one sample, sequenced in a study of T cells expressing NK-cell markers. TCRdb reworked the 5' RACE reads into one entry per CDR3 protein, no DNA. Its listing shows some 120,000 distinct CDR3 sequences. The specimen sequenced was blood T cells: a sorted CD56 or NKG2C T cell subset, CD4+ or CD8+ T cells, or bulk PBMC T cells (not recorded which). The source is a woman aged 18 to 75 in good health.

The chain has TRBV6-4 and TRBJ2-1; the TCRdb call, TRBD2, lacks DNA for checking. Germline CDR1 and CDR2: MRHNA and SNTAGT. The CDR3 spans 14 residues. This chain's CDR3 is CASSHYPGLNEQFF.

V and J are TRBV28 and TRBJ2-7. Germline lookup yields CDR1 MDHEN and CDR2 SYDVKM. CDR3 size: 13 residues. The CDR3 sequence is CASSLYPSYEQYF.

The V call is TRBV9, the J call TRBJ2-7. The CDR3 is made up of 14 amino acids. Germline assignment: CDR1 SGDLS and CDR2 YYNGEE. The CDR3 loop is CASSAAGAYYEQYF.

V is TRBV12-3 or TRBV12-4 and J is TRBJ2-3; TCRdb's D gene call, TRBD1, goes unchecked for lack of DNA. This CDR3 spans 12 amino acids. CDR3 sequence: CASRASGDTQYF.

The chain combines TRBV19 with TRBJ1-4. Per the germline V gene, CDR1 is LNHDA and CDR2 is SQIVND (reference sequence). The CDR3 contains 16 residues. The CDR3 protein is CASSWTARGANEKLFF.

The chain couples TRBV7-2 to TRBJ1-2; TCRdb's D gene call, TRBD1, goes unchecked for lack of DNA. This CDR3 comprises 14 residues. Germline-derived CDR1 and CDR2 are SGHTA and FQGNSA. CDR3 amino acids: CASSTPGGWGGYTF.

The chain is built from TRBV7-9 and TRBJ2-7; the D gene TCRdb calls, TRBD2, cannot be checked with no DNA. The CDR3 sequence is 17 residues long. Germline assignment: CDR1 SEHNR and CDR2 FQNEAQ (reference sequence). CDR3 residues: CASSATFSGRSLYEQYF.

The chain recombines TRBV29-1 with TRBJ1-1. CDR1 and CDR2 (germline): SQVTM, ANQGSEA. This CDR3 contains 12 residues. This CDR3 is CSVLGGGSEAFF.

The rearrangement joins TRBV7-9 to TRBJ1-2; checking the TCRdb D call of TRBD1 is not possible without DNA. The CDR3 extends over 13 amino acids. CDR1 and CDR2 from the germline V gene are SEHNR and FQNEAQ (reference sequence). The CDR3 sequence: CASTPQGAGGYTF.

The chain recombines TRBV4-3 with TRBJ1-3. The CDR3 is 15 residues long. Germline assignment: CDR1 LGHNA and CDR2 YSLEER. CDR3 residues: CASSLGRGTGNTIYF.

The gene calls are TRBV7-2 and TRBJ2-5; checking the TCRdb D call of TRBD1 is not possible without DNA. Germline CDR1 and CDR2: SGHTA and FQGNSA. This CDR3 has 15 residues. CDR3 in amino acids: CASSLSGGGGETQYF. The full variable domain, completed using reference TRBV7-2 and TRBJ2-5, is GAGVSQSPSNKVTEKGKDVELRCDPISGHTALYWYRQSLGQGLEFLIYFQGNSAPDKSGLPSDRFSAERTGGSVSTLTIQRTQQEDSAVYLCASSLSGGGGETQYFGPGTRLLVL.

CDR3 loop: CASSLGPRCSNQPQHF. This chain connects TRBV12-3 or TRBV12-4 to TRBJ1-5. CDR3 length equals 16 residues.

The gene calls are TRBV20-1 and TRBJ2-7; the TRBD2 assignment by TCRdb is unverifiable without DNA. Germline CDR1 reads DFQATT; CDR2 reads SNEGSKA (reference sequence). The CDR3 has 15 residues. The CDR3 protein is CSARGLAGETGEQYF.

The rearrangement joins TRBV9 to TRBJ2-3; the TRBD2 assignment by TCRdb is unverifiable without DNA. Per the germline V gene, CDR1 is SGDLS and CDR2 is YYNGEE. CDR3 length equals 13 residues. CDR3 residues: CASSPPQRDTQYF.

V and J are TRBV7-8 and TRBJ1-1; the D call of TRBD1 rests on TCRdb alone, since no DNA is present to check it. CDR1 is SGHVS and CDR2 is FQNEAQ in the germline V gene. The CDR3 extends over 15 amino acids. This chain's CDR3 is CASSLSTGANTEAFF.

This chain connects TRBV4-3 to TRBJ2-5; TCRdb's D call, TRBD2, is unchecked because there is no DNA. The CDR3 has 16 amino acids. The V gene's germline CDR1 is LGHNA and CDR2 YSLEER. CDR3 region: CASSQASGRTRETQYF.

The chain has TRBV6-2 or TRBV6-3 and TRBJ2-5; with no DNA, the TCRdb D assignment of TRBD1 cannot be verified. The germline CDR1 and CDR2 sequences are MNHEY and SVGEGT. The CDR3 is 17 amino acids. Here the CDR3 reads CASSPLLRGERQETQYF.

This chain links TRBV12-3 or TRBV12-4 with TRBJ2-5; without DNA, the TCRdb call of TRBD2 cannot be checked. The CDR3 has 15 residues. CDR3 residues: CASSLYGRADETQYF.

The chain joins TRBV7-8 to TRBJ1-2; TCRdb outputs TRBD1, but without DNA this stays unchecked. The germline CDR1 and CDR2 sequences are SGHVS and FQNEAQ. This CDR3 is 15 amino acids long. The CDR3 region is CASSRGTGTLYGYAF. Variable domain in full (rest from reference TRBV7-8 and TRBJ1-2): GAGVSQSPRYKVAKRGQDVALRCDPISGHVSLFWYQQALGQGPEFLTYFQNEAQLDKSGLPSDRFFAERPEGSVSTLKIQRTQQEDSAVYLCASSRGTGTLYGYAFGSGTRLTVV.

The chain recombines TRBV12-5 with TRBJ2-1. The CDR3 is made up of 13 amino acids. Germline V gene lookup returns CDR1 LGHNT and CDR2 FRNRAP. The CDR3 sequence is CASGFDSYNEQFF.

The CDR3 loop is CASSYRRDSNEQFF. The chain couples TRBV6-5 to TRBJ2-1; TCRdb indicates TRBD1, and absent DNA this call remains unverified. CDR3 length: 14 residues. The V gene's germline CDR1 is MNHEY and CDR2 SVGAGI.

The chain links TRBV3-1 to TRBJ1-2. Germline CDR1 LGHDT, CDR2 YNNKEL (reference sequence). The CDR3 is made up of 14 amino acids. CDR3 sequence reads: CASSQGATIYGYTF.

The chain links TRBV4-3 to TRBJ1-1; as DNA is missing, the TRBD1 call by TCRdb cannot be tested. The germline CDR1 and CDR2 sequences are LGHNA and YSLEER. This CDR3 region has 14 residues. The chain's CDR3 is CASSQETENTEAFF.

The genes are TRBV5-4 and TRBJ2-1. Germline V gene data show CDR1 as SGHNT and CDR2 as YYREEE (reference sequence). The CDR3 runs to 13 residues. CDR3 amino acids: CASSFLDPNEQFF.

The CDR3 reads CASSFEGTGELFF. The chain joins TRBV5-8 to TRBJ2-2; TCRdb picks TRBD2, but there is no DNA to check that call. This CDR3 has 13 amino acids. In germline, CDR1 is SGHTS, CDR2 YDEGEE.

J is TRBJ2-5 and V is TRBV29-1; TCRdb indicates TRBD1, and absent DNA this call remains unverified. This CDR3 has 13 residues. Germline values: CDR1 SQVTM, CDR2 ANQGSEA. CDR3 in amino acids: CSVEMVWAETQYF.

V usage is TRBV29-1 and J usage is TRBJ1-2. The CDR3 length is 14 residues. In germline, CDR1 is SQVTM, CDR2 ANQGSEA. The CDR3 sequence: CSVEDVKDNYGYTF.

V is TRBV29-1 and J is TRBJ2-2. The germline CDR1 and CDR2 sequences are SQVTM and ANQGSEA. This CDR3 contains 13 residues. The chain's CDR3 is CSVEGVNTGELFF.

The chain links TRBV14 to TRBJ2-7; TCRdb proposes TRBD2, but this gene call is untestable without DNA. The CDR3 loop spans 15 amino acids. Germline values: CDR1 SGHDN, CDR2 FVKESK. This CDR3 reads CASSQGVGLSYEQYF.

This chain joins TRBV20-1 and TRBJ2-1. Germline CDR1 reads DFQATT; CDR2 reads SNEGSKA (reference sequence). CDR3 length: 13 residues. CDR3 protein: CSGRRSSYNEQFF.

The rearrangement links TRBV4-3 to TRBJ1-3. Germline CDR1 and CDR2: LGHNA and YSLEER. The CDR3 contains 13 residues. The CDR3 loop is CASSPLLGNTIYF.

The CDR3: CASTPTGVIYNEQFF. This chain uses TRBV9 with TRBJ2-1; the D call of TRBD1 rests on TCRdb alone, since no DNA is present to check it. Germline CDR1 SGDLS, CDR2 YYNGEE. This CDR3 region has 15 residues.